The rows below give T cell receptor beta chains drawn from one sample of a study of blood T cell repertoires in COVID-19. Only in-frame clones appear in the TCRdb table, and some are missing; sequencing was by immunoSEQ multiplex PCR. The data show hundreds of thousands of clones, just over 85% seen once. The sample consisted of peripheral blood. All receptors come from a man in his fifties or sixties with acute or convalescent COVID-19. Both conserved end residues are part of each CDR3. A D gene is named only where the DNA matches it firmly. Part of the rows lack a size; the others show once, few, many or a class for expanded clones.

cdr3_aa d_call clone_size v_call cdr3_length
CASSPRAESGEQYF NA few TRBV7-2 14
CASSLESARHSPLHF NA once TRBV5-1 15
CASSSRDWGEFF NA NA TRBV5-4 12
CASGDRDEQFF TRBD1 NA TRBV6-5 11
CASSERSGDGYTF NA NA TRBV10-2 13
CASSLDGTDGYTF TRBD1 NA TRBV5-1 13
CASSPGGPQEPQHF NA NA TRBV18 14
CASTDGTLASPLHF NA NA TRBV6-5 14
CASTTDRGSSYEQYF TRBD1 NA TRBV6-5 15
CASSVGTGIGGNHSPLHF NA NA TRBV9 18
CASSSRDRGLYEQYF TRBD1 NA TRBV5-6 15
CASSSRQGTEAFF TRBD1 NA TRBV11-3 13
CASSDRGDYGYTF NA NA TRBV25-1 13
CASSLHQAGDGYTF NA NA TRBV14 14
CASSTRGQLTNYGYTF TRBD1 NA TRBV7-9 16
CASSMGTGVTSGNTIYF TRBD1 NA TRBV19 17
CASSSAGREYEQYF NA NA TRBV11-2 14
CASSLEGGYGYTF NA NA TRBV6-5 13
CASSFIGGVRGDTIYF TRBD1 NA TRBV7-9 16
CASSALIQGSDGYTF TRBD1 NA TRBV2 15
CASRVGTVGFGGYTF TRBD1 NA TRBV2 15
CASSPGQLDTQYF NA NA TRBV5-4 13
CASKTGADGYTF TRBD1 NA TRBV2 12
CASSSTGDSYNEQFF TRBD1 once TRBV5-1 15
CASSRPRGANEKLFF NA NA TRBV11-2 15
CAWTETVSGYTF NA NA TRBV30 12
CASSFSLGTAPGQETQYF TRBD1 NA TRBV7-8 18
CASRGLAGPDTQYF NA NA TRBV2 14
CASSASHTRGEGNTIYF NA NA TRBV6-4 17
CASSSGVTSTNEKLFF NA NA TRBV2 16
CAINQDKIYEQYF NA NA TRBV10-3 13
CASSRDTSYEQYF NA once TRBV7-2 13
CASQAGLAKNIQYF NA NA TRBV30 14
CASSEGGRNGGYTF NA NA TRBV25-1 14
CASTRGDGFTEAFF TRBD1 NA TRBV27 14
CASSEAIGQPSTYEQYF NA NA TRBV6-1 17
CASSPNMGQSPQSQYF TRBD1 few TRBV5-1 16
CASNAGTGNSPLHF TRBD1 NA TRBV7-9 14
CASSLTEAAEQYF NA NA TRBV7-3 13
CASKTGTEAFF NA few TRBV14 11